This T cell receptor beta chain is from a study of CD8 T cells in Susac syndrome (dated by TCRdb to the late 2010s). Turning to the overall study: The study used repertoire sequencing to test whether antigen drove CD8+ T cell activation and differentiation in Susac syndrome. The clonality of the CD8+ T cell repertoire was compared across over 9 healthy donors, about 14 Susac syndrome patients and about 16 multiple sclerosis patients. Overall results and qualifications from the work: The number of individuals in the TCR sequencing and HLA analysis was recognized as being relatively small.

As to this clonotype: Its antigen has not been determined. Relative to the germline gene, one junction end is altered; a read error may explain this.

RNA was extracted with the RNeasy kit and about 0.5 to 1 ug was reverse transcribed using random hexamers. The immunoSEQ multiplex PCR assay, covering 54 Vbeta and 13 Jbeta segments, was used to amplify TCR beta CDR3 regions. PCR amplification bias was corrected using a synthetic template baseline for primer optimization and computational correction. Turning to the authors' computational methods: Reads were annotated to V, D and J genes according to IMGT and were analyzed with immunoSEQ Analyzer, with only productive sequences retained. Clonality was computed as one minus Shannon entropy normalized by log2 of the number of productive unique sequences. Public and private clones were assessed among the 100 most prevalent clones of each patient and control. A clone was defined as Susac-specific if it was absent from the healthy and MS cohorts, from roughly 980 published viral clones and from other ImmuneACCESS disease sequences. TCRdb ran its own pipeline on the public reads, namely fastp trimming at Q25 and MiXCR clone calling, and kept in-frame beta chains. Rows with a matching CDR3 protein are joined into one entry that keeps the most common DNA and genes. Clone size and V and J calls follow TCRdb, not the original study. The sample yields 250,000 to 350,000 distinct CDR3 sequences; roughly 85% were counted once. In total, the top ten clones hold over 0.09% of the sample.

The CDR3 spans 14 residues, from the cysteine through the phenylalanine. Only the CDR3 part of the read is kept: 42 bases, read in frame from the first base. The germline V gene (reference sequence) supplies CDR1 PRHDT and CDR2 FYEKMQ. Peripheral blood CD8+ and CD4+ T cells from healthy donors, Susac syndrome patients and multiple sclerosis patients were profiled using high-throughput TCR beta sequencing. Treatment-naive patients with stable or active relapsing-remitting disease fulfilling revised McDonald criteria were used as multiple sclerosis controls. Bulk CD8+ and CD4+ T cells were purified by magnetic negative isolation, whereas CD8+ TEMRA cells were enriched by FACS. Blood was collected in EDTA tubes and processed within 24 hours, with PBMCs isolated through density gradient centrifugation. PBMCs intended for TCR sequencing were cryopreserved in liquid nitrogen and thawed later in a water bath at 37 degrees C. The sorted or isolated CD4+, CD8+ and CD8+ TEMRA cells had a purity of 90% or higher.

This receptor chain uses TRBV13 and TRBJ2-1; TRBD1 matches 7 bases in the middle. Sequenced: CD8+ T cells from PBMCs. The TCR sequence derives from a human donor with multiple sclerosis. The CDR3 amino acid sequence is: CASGLEGAGNEQFF. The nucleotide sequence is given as TGTGCCAGCGGCTTAGAGGGGGCAGGGAATGAGCAGTTCTTC.